This T cell receptor (beta chain) was sequenced during a study of T cells in Graves' hyperthyroidism and ophthalmopathy. Study-wide context: Any treatment followed the collection of peripheral blood at initial diagnosis. Study-level results: The model identified upcoming ophthalmopathy a median approximately six months ahead of onset. Stable hyperthyroidism was told apart from ophthalmopathy by a model built on 13 V-J features. Researchers found most expanded thyroid clonotypes above 0.001 in blood as well.

RNA transcripts were the template for amplifying TCR beta CDR3 regions. The primer set for the first-round RT-PCR of the TCR CDR3 was HTBI. TCRdb ran MiXCR on the multiplex PCR reads and lists one entry per CDR3 protein. Of approximately 400,000 distinct CDR3 sequences in the sample, about 13% are singletons; the top ten hold 20% to 25%. Trimming removed 4 bases from V and 4 bases from J; junction bases left unmatched: 8. The V gene's germline CDR1 is SGHTA and CDR2 FQGTGA. The CDR3 sequence is 17 residues long. This clonotype has only a few counts. The antigen is undetermined. The V call is TRBV7-3, the J call TRBJ2-1, with 12 positions matching TRBD2. The receptor's source is a young man with Graves' hyperthyroidism that later progressed to Graves' ophthalmopathy. Input material: blood. CDR3 sequence: CASSSPSGLAGYNEQFF. The DNA of the CDR3 is TGTGCCAGCAGCTCCCCATCCGGACTAGCGGGGTACAATGAGCAGTTCTTC.